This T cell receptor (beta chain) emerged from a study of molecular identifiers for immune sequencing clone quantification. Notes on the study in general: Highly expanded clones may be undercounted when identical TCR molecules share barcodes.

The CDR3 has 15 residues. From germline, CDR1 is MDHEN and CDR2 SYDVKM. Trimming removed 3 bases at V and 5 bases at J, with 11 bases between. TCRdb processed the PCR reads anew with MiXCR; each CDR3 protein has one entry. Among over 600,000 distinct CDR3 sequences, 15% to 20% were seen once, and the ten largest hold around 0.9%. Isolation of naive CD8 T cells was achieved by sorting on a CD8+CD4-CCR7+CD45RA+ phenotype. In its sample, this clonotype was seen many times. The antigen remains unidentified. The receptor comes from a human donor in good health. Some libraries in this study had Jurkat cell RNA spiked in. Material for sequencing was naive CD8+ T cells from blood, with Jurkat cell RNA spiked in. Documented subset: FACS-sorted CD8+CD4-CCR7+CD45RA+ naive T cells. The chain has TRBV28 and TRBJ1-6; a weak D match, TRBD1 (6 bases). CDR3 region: CASSFRGSHNSPLHF. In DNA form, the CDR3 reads TGTGCCAGCAGTTTTAGGGGGTCCCATAATTCACCCCTCCACTTT.